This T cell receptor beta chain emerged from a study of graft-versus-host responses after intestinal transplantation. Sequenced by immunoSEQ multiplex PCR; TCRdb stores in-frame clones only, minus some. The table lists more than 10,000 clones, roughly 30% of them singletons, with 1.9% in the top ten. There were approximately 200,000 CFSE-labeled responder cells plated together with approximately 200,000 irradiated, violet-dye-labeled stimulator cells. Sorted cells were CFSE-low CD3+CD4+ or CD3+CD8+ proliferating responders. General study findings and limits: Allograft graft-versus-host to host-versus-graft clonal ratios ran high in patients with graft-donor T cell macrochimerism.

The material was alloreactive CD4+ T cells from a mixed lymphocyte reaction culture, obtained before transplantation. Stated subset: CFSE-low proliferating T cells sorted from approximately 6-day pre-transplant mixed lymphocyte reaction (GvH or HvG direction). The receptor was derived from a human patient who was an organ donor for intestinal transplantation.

CDR3: CASSPPSRTGLYGYTF. CDR3 nucleotide sequence: TGTGCCAGCTCACCACCGTCCCGTACAGGTCTCTATGGCTACACCTTC. The chain is built from TRBV18 and TRBJ1-2; D may be TRBD1 (5 bases). The CDR3 is 16 amino acids. V was shortened by 0 bases and J by 4 bases, with 15 bases between the two germline ends. The germline CDR1 and CDR2 sequences are KGHSH and LQKENI.